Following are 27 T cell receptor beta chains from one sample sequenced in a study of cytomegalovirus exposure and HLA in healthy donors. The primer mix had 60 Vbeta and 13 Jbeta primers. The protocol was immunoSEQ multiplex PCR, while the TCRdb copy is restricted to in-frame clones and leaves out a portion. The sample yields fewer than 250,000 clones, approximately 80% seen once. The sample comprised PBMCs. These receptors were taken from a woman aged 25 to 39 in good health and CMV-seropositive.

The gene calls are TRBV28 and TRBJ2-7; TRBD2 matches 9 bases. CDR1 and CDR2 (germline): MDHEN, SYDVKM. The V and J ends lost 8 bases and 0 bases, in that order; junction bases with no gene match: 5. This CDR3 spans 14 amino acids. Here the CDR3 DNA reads TGTGCCAGCCGACTAGCGGAGGTCTCCTACGAGCAGTACTTC. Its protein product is CASRLAEVSYEQYF.

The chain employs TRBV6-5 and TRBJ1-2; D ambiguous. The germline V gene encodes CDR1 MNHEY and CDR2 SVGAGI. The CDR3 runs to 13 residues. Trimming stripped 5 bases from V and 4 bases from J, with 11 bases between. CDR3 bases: TGTGCCAGCAGTGAAGTCGAGGGCTATGGCTACACCTTC. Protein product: CASSEVEGYGYTF.

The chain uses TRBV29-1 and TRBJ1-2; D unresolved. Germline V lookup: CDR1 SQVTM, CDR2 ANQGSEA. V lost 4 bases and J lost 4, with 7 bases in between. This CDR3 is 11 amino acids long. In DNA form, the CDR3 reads TGCAGCGTTGGAGGGTCCTATGGCTACACCTTC. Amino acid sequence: CSVGGSYGYTF.

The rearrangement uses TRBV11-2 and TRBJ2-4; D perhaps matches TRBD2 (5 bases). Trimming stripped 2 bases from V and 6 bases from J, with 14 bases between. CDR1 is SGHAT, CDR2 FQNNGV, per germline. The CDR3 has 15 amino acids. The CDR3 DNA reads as TGTGCCAGCAGCTTAACGGGATACGAGAGAAACATTCAGTACTTC. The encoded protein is CASSLTGYERNIQYF.

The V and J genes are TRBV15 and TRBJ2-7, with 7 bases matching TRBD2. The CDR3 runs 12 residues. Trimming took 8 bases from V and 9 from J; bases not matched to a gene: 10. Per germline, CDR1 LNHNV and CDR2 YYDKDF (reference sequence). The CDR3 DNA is TGTGCCACCTCAATCTTTCGGGGGGTGCAGTACTTC. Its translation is CATSIFRGVQYF.

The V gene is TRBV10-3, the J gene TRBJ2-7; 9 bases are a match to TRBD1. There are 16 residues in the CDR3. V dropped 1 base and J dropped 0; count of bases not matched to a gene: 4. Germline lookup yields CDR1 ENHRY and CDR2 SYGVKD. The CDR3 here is CAISEWGTGSSYEQYF. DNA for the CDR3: TGTGCCATCAGTGAGTGGGGGACAGGGTCCTCCTACGAGCAGTACTTC.

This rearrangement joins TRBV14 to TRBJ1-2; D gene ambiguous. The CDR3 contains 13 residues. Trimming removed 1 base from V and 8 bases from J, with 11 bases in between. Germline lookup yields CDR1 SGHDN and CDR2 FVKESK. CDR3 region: CASSQVIEVGYTF. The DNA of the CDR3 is TGTGCCAGCAGCCAAGTGATTGAGGTCGGCTACACCTTC. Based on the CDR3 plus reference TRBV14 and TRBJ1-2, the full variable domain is EAGVTQFPSHSVIEKGQTVTLRCDPISGHDNLYWYRRVMGKEIKFLLHFVKESKQDESGMPNNRFLAERTGGTYSTLKVQPAELEDSGVYFCASSQVIEVGYTFGSGTRLTVV.

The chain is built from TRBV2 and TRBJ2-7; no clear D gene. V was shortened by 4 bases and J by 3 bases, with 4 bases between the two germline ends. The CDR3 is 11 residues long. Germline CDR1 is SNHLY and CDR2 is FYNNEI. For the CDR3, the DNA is TGTGCCAGCAGTGGGCACTACGAGCAGTACTTC. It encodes CASSGHYEQYF.

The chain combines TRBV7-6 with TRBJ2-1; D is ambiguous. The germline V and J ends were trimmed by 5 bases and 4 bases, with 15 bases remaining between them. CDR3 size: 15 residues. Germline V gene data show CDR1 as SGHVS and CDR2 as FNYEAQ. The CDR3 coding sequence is TGTGCCAGCAGCCCACGAACGATCAGTTACAATGAGCAGTTCTTC. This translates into CASSPRTISYNEQFF.

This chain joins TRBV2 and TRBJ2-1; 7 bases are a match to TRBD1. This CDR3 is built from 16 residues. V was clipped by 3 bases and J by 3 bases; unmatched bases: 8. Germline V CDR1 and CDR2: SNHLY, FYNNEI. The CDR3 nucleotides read TGTGCCAGCAGTGACGTGACAGGGAGTGGCTACAATGAGCAGTTCTTC. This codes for CASSDVTGSGYNEQFF.

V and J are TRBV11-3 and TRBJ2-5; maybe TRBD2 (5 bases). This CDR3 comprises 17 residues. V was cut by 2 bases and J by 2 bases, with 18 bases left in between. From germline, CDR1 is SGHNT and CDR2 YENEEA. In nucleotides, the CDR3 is TGTGCCAGCAGCTTAAGGTCCCCCGGACTGTCACAAGAGACCCAGTACTTC. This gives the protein CASSLRSPGLSQETQYF. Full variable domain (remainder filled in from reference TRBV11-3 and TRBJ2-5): EAGVVQSPRYKIIEKKQPVAFWCNPISGHNTLYWYLQNLGQGPELLIRYENEEAVDDSQLPKDRFSAERLKGVDSTLKIQPAELGDSAVYLCASSLRSPGLSQETQYFGPGTRLLVL.

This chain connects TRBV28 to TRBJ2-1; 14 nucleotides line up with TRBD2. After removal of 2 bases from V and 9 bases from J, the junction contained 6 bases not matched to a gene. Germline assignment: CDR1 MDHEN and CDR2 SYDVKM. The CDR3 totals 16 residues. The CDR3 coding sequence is TGTGCCAGCAGTTTACCGGGACTAGCGGGAGTACCTGAGCAGTTCTTC. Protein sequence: CASSLPGLAGVPEQFF.

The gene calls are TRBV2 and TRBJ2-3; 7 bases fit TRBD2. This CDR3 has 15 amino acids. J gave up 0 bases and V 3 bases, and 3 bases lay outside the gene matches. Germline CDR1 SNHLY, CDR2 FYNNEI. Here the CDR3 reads CASSDGRESTDTQYF. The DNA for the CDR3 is TGTGCCAGCAGTGATGGGCGGGAGAGCACAGATACGCAGTATTTT. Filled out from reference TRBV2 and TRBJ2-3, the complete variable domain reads EPEVTQTPSHQVTQMGQEVILRCVPISNHLYFYWYRQILGQKVEFLVSFYNNEISEKSEIFDDQFSVERPDGSNFTLKIRSTKLEDSAMYFCASSDGRESTDTQYFGPGTRLTVL.

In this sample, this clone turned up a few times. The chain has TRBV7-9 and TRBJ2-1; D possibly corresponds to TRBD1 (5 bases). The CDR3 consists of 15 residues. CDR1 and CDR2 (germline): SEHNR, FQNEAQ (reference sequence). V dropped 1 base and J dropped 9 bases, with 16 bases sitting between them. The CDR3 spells CASSLDGLQASEQFF. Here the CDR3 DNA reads TGTGCCAGCAGCTTAGACGGGTTACAGGCCAGTGAGCAGTTCTTC.

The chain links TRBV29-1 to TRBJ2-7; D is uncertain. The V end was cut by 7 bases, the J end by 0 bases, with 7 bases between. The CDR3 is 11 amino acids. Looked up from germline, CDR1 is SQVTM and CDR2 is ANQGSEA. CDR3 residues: CSAADSYEQYF. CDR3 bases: TGCAGCGCTGCGGACTCCTACGAGCAGTACTTC.

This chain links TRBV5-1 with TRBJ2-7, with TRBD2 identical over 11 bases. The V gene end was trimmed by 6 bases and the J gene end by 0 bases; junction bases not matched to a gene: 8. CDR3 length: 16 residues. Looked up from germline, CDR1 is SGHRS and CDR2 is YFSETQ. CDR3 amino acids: CASKLAGEIISYEQYF. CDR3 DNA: TGCGCCAGCAAACTAGCGGGGGAAATAATCTCCTACGAGCAGTACTTC.

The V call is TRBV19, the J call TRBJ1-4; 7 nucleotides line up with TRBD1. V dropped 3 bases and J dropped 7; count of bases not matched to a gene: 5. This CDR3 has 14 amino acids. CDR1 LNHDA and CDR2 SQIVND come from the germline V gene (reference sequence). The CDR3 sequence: CASSMTGRPEKLFF. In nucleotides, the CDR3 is TGTGCCAGTAGTATGACAGGGAGGCCTGAAAAACTGTTTTTT.

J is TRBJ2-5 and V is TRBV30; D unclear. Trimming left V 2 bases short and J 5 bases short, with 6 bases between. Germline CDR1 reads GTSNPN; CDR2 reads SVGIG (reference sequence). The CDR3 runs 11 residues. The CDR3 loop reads CAWSYGETQYF. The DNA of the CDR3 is TGTGCCTGGAGTTACGGGGAGACCCAGTACTTC.

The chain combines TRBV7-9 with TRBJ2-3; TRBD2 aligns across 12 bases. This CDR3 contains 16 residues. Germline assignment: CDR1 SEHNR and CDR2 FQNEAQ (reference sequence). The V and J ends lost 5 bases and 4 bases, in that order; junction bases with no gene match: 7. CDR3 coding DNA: TGTGCCAGCAGCGCCTCTAGCGGGGGGGCCCCAGATACGCAGTATTTT. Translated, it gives CASSASSGGAPDTQYF. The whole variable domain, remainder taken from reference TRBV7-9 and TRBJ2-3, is DTGVSQNPRHKITKRGQNVTFRCDPISEHNRLYWYRQTLGQGPEFLTYFQNEAQLEKSRLLSDRFSAERPKGSFSTLEIQRTEQGDSAMYLCASSASSGGAPDTQYFGPGTRLTVL.

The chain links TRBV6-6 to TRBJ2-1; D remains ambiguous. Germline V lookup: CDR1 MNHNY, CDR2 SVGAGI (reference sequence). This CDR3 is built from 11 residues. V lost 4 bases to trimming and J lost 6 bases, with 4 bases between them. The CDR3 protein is CASSWANEQFF. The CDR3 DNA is TGTGCCAGCAGTTGGGCCAATGAGCAGTTCTTC.

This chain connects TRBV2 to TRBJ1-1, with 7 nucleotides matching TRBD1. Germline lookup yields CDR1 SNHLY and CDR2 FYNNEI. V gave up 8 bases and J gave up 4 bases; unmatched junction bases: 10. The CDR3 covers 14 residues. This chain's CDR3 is CASQTGPRGTEAFF. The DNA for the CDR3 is TGTGCCAGCCAGACAGGGCCCAGGGGCACTGAAGCTTTCTTT.

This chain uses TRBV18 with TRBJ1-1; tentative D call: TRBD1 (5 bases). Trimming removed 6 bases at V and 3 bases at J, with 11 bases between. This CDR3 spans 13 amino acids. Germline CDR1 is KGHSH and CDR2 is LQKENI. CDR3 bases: TGTGCCAGCTCGACAGACAGATACACTGAAGCTTTCTTT. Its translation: CASSTDRYTEAFF.

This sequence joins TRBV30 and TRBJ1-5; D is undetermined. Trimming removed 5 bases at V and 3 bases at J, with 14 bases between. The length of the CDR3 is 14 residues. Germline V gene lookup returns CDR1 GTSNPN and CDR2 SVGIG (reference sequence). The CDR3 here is CAWDRGQINQPQHF. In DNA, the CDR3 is TGTGCCTGGGACCGAGGGCAGATCAATCAGCCCCAGCATTTT.

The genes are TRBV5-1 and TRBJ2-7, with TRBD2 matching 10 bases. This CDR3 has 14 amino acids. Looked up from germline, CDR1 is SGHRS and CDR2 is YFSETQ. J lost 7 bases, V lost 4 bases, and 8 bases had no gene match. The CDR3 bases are TGCGCCAGCAGCCCTAGCGGGAGCGGCAGGGAGCAGTACTTC. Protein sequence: CASSPSGSGREQYF.

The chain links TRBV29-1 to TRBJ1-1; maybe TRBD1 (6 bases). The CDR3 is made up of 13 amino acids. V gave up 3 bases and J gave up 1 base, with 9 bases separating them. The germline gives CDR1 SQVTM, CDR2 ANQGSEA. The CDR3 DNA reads TGCAGCGTTGAGAGGGACACGAACACTGAAGCTTTCTTT. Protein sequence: CSVERDTNTEAFF.

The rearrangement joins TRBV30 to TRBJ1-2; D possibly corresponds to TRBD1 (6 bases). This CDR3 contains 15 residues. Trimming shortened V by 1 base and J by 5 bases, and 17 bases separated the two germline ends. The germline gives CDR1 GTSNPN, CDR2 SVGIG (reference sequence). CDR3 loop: CAWSGFTGSPYGYTF. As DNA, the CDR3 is TGTGCCTGGAGTGGATTCACAGGGAGTCCGTATGGCTACACCTTC. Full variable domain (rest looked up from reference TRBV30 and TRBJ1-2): SQTIHQWPATLVQPVGSPLSLECTVEGTSNPNLYWYRQAAGRGLQLLFYSVGIGQISSEVPQNLSASRPQDRQFILSSKKLLLSDSGFYLCAWSGFTGSPYGYTFGSGTRLTVV.

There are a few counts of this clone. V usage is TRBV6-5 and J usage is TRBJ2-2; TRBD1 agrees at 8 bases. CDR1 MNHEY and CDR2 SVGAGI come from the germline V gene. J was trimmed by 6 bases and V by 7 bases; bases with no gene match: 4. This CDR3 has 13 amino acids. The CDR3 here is CASNDRGAGELFF. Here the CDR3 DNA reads TGTGCCAGCAACGACAGGGGCGCCGGGGAGCTGTTTTTT.